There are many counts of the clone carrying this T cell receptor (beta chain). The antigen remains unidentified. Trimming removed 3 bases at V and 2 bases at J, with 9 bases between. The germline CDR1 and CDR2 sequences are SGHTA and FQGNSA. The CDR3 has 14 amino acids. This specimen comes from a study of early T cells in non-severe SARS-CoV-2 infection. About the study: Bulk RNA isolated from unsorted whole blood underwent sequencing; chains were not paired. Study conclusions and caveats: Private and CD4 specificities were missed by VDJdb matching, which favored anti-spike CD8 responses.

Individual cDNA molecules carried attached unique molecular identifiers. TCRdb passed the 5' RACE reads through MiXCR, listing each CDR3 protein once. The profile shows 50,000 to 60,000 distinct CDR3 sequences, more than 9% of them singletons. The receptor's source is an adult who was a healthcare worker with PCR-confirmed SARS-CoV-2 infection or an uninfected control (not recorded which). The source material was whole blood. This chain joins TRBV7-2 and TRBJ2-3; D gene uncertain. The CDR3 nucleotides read TGTGCCAGCAGCTTTGGTGAAGACACAGATACGCAGTATTTT. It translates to CASSFGEDTDTQYF.